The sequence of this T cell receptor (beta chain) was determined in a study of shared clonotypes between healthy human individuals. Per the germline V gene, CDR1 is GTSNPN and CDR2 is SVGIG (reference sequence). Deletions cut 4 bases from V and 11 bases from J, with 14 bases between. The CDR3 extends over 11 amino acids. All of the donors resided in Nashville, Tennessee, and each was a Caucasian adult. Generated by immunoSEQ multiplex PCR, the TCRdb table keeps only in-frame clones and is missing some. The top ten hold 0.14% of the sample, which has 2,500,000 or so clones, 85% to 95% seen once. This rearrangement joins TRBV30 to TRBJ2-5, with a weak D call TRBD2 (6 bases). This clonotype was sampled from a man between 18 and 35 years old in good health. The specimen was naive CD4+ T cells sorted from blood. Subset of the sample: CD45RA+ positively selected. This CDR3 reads CAWKLEGEQYF. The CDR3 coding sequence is TGTGCCTGGAAACTGGAGGGAGAGCAGTACTTC.